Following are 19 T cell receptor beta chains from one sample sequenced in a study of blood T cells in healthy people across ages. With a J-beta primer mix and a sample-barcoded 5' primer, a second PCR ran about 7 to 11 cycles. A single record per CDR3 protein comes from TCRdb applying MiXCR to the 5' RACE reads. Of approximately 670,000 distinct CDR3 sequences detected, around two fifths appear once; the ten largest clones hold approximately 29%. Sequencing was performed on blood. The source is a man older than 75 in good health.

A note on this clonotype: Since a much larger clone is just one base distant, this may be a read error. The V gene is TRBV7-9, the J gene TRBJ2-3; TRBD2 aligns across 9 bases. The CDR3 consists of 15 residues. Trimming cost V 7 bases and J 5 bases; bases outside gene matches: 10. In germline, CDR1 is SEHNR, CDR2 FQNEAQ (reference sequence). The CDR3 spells CASTSNSGSEDTQYF. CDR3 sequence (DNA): TGTGCCAGCACCTCAAATAGCGGGAGCGAAGATACGCAGTATTTT.

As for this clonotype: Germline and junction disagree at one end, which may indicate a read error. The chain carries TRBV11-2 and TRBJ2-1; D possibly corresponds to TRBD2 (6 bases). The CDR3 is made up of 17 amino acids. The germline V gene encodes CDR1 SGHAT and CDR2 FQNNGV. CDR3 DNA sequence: TGTGCCCGCAGCTTAGATCTTGAGGGAGGCTCCTACAATGAGCAGTTCTTC. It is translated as CARSLDLEGGSYNEQFF.

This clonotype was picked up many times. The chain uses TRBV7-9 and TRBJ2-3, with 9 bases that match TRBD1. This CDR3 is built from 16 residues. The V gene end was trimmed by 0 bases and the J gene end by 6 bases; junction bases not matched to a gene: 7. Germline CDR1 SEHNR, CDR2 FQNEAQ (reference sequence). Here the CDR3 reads CASSLAGTGSRDTQYF. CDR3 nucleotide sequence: TGTGCCAGCAGCTTAGCCGGGACAGGGTCACGCGATACGCAGTATTTT.

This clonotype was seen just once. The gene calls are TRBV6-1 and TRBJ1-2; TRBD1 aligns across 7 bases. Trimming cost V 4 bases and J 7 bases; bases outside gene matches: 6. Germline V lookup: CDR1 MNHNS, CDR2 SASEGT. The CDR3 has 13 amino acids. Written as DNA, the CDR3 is TGTGCCAGCAGTGCGGAGACAGGGCTTGGCTACACCTTC. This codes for CASSAETGLGYTF.

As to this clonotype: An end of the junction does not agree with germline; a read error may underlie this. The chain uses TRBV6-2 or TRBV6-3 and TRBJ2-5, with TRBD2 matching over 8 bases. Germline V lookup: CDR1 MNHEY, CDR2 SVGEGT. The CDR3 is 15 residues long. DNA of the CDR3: TGTGCCAGTAGTTACTCCGGGGGGGTTTTAGAGACCCAGTACTTC. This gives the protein CASSYSGGVLETQYF.

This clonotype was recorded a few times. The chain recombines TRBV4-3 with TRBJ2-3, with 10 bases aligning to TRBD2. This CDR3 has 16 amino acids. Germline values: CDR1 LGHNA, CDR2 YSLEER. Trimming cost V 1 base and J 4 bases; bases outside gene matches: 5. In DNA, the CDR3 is TGCGCCAGCAGCCAAGTCCTAGCGGGAGTGGCAGATACGCAGTATTTT. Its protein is CASSQVLAGVADTQYF.

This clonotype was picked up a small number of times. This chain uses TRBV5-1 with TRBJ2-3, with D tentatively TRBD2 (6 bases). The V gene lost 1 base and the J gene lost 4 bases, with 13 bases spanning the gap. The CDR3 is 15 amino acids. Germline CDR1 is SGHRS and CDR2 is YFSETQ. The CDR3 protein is CASSLTAGKADTQYF. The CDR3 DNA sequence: TGCGCCAGCAGCTTGACGGCGGGAAAGGCAGATACGCAGTATTTT.

CDR3 sequence reads: CSADRDRGKETQYF. The CDR3 DNA sequence: TGCAGTGCTGACCGGGACAGGGGGAAGGAGACCCAGTACTTC. This chain connects TRBV20-1 to TRBJ2-5; 11 nucleotides align to TRBD1. The CDR3 has 14 amino acids. J lost 5 bases, V lost 5 bases, and 7 bases had no gene match. Germline V lookup: CDR1 DFQATT, CDR2 SNEGSKA (reference sequence).

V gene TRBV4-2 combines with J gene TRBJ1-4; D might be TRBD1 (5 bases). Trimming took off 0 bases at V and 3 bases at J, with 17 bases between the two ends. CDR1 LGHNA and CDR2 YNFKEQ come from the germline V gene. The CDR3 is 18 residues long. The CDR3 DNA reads TGTGCCAGCAGCCAAGAAGGACACGCCAATGGGCCTAATGAAAAACTGTTTTTT. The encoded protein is CASSQEGHANGPNEKLFF.

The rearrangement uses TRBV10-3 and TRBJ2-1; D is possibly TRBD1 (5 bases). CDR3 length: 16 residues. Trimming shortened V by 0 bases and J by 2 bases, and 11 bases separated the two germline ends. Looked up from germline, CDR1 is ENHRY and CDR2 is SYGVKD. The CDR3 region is CAISESGKGPYNEQFF. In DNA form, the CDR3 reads TGTGCCATCAGTGAGTCGGGAAAGGGGCCCTACAATGAGCAGTTCTTC.

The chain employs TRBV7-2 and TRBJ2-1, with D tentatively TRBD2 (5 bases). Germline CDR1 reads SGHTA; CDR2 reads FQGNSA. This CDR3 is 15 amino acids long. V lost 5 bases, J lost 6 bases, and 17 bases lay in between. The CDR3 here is CASSPGLRSRNEQFF. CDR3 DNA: TGTGCCAGCAGCCCCGGACTGCGGTCGCGCAATGAGCAGTTCTTC.

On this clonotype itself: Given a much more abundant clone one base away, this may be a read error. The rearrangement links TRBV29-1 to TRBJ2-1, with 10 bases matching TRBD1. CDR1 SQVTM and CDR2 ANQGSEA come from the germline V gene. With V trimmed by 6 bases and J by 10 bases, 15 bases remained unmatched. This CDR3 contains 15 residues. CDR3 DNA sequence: TGCAGCGTGAGGGGCGGACAGGGGGGCTCCTACGAGCAGTTCTTC. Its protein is CSVRGGQGGSYEQFF.

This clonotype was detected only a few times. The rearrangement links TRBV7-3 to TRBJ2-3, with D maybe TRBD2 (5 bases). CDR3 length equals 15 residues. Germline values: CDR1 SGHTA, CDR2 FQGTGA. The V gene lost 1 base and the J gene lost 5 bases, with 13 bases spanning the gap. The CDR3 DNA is TGTGCCAGCAGCTTAAGCCCAAGCGGAAAAGATACGCAGTATTTT. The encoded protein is CASSLSPSGKDTQYF.

The DNA of the CDR3 is TGTGCCAGCAGCTCGCCGACAGATTTTTTTGTACAAGAGACCCAGTACTTC. It is translated as CASSSPTDFFVQETQYF. The V and J genes are TRBV6-1 and TRBJ2-5; a weak D match, TRBD1 (5 bases). Per germline, CDR1 MNHNS and CDR2 SASEGT. Deletions cut 6 bases from V and 2 bases from J, with 22 bases between. The CDR3 has 17 amino acids.

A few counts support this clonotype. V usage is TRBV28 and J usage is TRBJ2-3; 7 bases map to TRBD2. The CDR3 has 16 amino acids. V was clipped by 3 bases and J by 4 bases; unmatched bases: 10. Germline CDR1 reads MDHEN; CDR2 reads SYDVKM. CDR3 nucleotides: TGTGCCAGCAGTTTGAACGGGAGGTTAGGGGCAGATACGCAGTATTTT. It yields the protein CASSLNGRLGADTQYF.

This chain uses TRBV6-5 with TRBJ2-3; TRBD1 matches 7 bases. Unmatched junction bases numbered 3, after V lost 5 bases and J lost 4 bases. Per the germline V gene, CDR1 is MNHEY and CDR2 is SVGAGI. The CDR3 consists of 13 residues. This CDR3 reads CASSIDRADTQYF. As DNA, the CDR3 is TGTGCCAGCAGTATAGACAGGGCAGATACGCAGTATTTT.

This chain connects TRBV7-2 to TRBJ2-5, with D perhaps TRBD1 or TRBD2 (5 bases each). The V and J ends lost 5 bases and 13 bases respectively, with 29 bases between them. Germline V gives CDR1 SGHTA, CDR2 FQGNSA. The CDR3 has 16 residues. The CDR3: CASSPTGGTLYNERYF. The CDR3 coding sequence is TGTGCCAGCAGCCCGACTGGTGGGACGTTATACAATGAGCGGTACTTC.

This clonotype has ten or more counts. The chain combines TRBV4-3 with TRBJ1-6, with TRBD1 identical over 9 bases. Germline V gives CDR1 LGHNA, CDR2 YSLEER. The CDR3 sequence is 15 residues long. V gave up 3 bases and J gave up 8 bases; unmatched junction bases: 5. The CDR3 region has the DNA TGCGCCAGCAGCCAGGGGGACAGGGCCTATTCACCCCTCCACTTT. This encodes CASSQGDRAYSPLHF.

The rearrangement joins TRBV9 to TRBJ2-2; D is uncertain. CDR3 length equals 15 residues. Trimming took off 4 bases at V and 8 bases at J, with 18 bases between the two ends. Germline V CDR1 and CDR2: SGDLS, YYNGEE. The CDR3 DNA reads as TGTGCCAGCAGCCCGCGAGGAGTTTCCACTGGGGAGCTGTTTTTT. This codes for CASSPRGVSTGELFF.